The 3 T cell receptor beta chains in this list originate from one sample, sequenced in a study of identical twins. Via MiXCR, TCRdb re-called the 5' RACE reads, giving one row per CDR3 protein. Of around 530,000 distinct CDR3 sequences in the sample, roughly 15% were seen once. The same specimen was also included in a second study, on yellow fever vaccine responses in identical twins.

Specimen: CD4+ T cells sorted from blood. The origin of the receptors is a woman between 18 and 30 years old in good health.

There are a few counts of this clonotype. The chain couples TRBV2 to TRBJ2-3, with no clear D. The germline CDR1 and CDR2 sequences are SNHLY and FYNNEI. The V gene lost 10 bases and the J gene lost 0 bases, with 14 bases spanning the gap. The CDR3 is 14 residues long. The CDR3 loop reads CANPKPGSTDTQYF. The CDR3 DNA follows: TGTGCCAACCCCAAACCAGGAAGCACAGATACGCAGTATTTT.

A few counts support this clonotype. The CDR3 nucleotides are TGTGCCACCAGCAGACCCCGACTGTTAGCCAAAAACATTCAGTACTTC. Protein: CATSRPRLLAKNIQYF. V gene TRBV15 combines with J gene TRBJ2-4; D gene uncertain. The CDR3 is 16 residues long. The V and J ends lost 2 bases and 0 bases respectively, with 11 bases between them. Germline-derived CDR1 and CDR2 are LNHNV and YYDKDF (reference sequence).

This sequence joins TRBV12-3 or TRBV12-4 and TRBJ2-3; perhaps TRBD2 as D (6 bases). Trimming cost V 6 bases and J 2 bases, with 15 bases left between them. This CDR3 spans 15 amino acids. CDR3 sequence reads: CASSSGLLFTDTQYF. CDR3 nucleotide sequence: TGTGCCAGCAGCTCCGGACTATTATTCACAGATACGCAGTATTTT.